What follows are 10 T cell receptor beta chains derived from one specimen sequenced in a study of cytomegalovirus exposure and HLA in healthy donors. Primers: 60 Vbeta forward and 13 Jbeta reverse. Libraries were prepared by immunoSEQ multiplex PCR; TCRdb keeps only in-frame clonotypes and omits some of them. The data contain some 220,000 clones, roughly 81% of them singletons. Sequencing used PBMCs. All receptors come from a girl aged 2 to 10 in good health and CMV-seronegative.

This chain connects TRBV2 to TRBJ2-5; 7 positions agree with TRBD2. The CDR3 has 14 residues. With 9 bases clipped from V and 4 bases from J, the junction kept 11 bases outside the gene matches. Per germline, CDR1 SNHLY and CDR2 FYNNEI. CDR3 sequence (DNA): TGTGCCAGGGGGGGAGGAGTAGCGGGAGAGACCCAGTACTTC. The encoded protein is CARGGGVAGETQYF. The variable domain in full, completed from reference TRBV2 and TRBJ2-5, reads EPEVTQTPSHQVTQMGQEVILRCVPISNHLYFYWYRQILGQKVEFLVSFYNNEISEKSEIFDDQFSVERPDGSNFTLKIRSTKLEDSAMYFCARGGGVAGETQYFGPGTRLLVL.

The chain employs TRBV29-1 and TRBJ2-3, with 7 bases aligning to TRBD2. The CDR3 has 17 residues. CDR1 SQVTM and CDR2 ANQGSEA come from the germline V gene. V lost 4 bases to trimming and J lost 6 bases; unmatched junction nucleotides: 19. CDR3 bases: TGCAGCGTTGTGGGACCCCCCTCGGGGGGAGGGAGGGATACGCAGTATTTT. Translating gives CSVVGPPSGGGRDTQYF.

The chain joins TRBV5-4 to TRBJ2-7; 13 nucleotides match TRBD2. The junction had 9 bases not matched to a gene; V was cut back by 4 bases and J by 2 bases. CDR3 length: 17 amino acids. CDR1 and CDR2 (germline): SGHNT, YYREEE (reference sequence). The CDR3 DNA follows: TGTGCCAGCAGCCCCGGGACTAGCGGGACCTGGGCCTACGAGCAGTACTTC. Protein sequence: CASSPGTSGTWAYEQYF.

The chain has TRBV23-1 and TRBJ1-2; D is unresolved. TRBV23-1 is an open reading frame whose function is uncertain. This CDR3 region has 13 residues. V lost 0 bases and J 7 bases, leaving 9 bases between the germline ends. The CDR3 DNA reads TGCGCCAGCAGTCAATCGTCAGGTTGTGGCTACACCTTC. This sequence encodes CASSQSSGCGYTF.

The chain carries TRBV6-1 and TRBJ2-7; no clear D gene. Trimming cost V 10 bases and J 3 bases, with 19 bases left between them. The CDR3 sequence is 14 residues long. Germline V gives CDR1 MNHNS, CDR2 SASEGT. The CDR3 nucleotides are TGTGCCACCCCCCCGATGGGCAGCCTCTACGAGCAGTACTTC. Amino acid sequence: CATPPMGSLYEQYF.

The chain has TRBV14 and TRBJ2-1; 10 positions match TRBD1. The length of the CDR3 is 16 residues. V was pared by 2 bases and J by 6 bases, with 7 bases of the junction left unmatched. The V gene's germline CDR1 is SGHDN and CDR2 FVKESK. CDR3 in amino acids: CASSQKTGGQGNEQFF. The CDR3 coding sequence is TGTGCCAGCAGCCAAAAGACAGGGGGCCAGGGCAATGAGCAGTTCTTC.

Only one count was recorded for this clone. The V call is TRBV5-1, the J call TRBJ2-5, with a possible D match to TRBD2 (6 bases). The CDR3 runs 15 residues. Germline lookup yields CDR1 SGHRS and CDR2 YFSETQ. V was pared by 2 bases and J by 4 bases, with 15 bases between. This chain's CDR3 is CASSLGLTRRETQYF. In DNA, the CDR3 is TGCGCCAGCAGCTTAGGACTAACCAGGAGAGAGACCCAGTACTTC.

The gene calls are TRBV6-6 and TRBJ2-7; 7 bases fit TRBD1. Per the germline V gene, CDR1 is MNHNY and CDR2 is SVGAGI (reference sequence). The ends lost 4 bases at V and 2 bases at J; junction bases unmatched: 8. This CDR3 spans 15 amino acids. CDR3 residues: CASSSTQGQPYEQYF. DNA of the CDR3: TGTGCCAGCAGTTCGACACAGGGGCAACCCTACGAGCAGTACTTC.

The V gene is TRBV30, the J gene TRBJ2-7; TRBD2 is a possible D gene (6 bases). The CDR3 totals 13 residues. Germline lookup yields CDR1 GTSNPN and CDR2 SVGIG (reference sequence). V lost 3 bases and J lost 0, with 9 bases in between. The CDR3 reads CAWRRGFSYEQYF. DNA of the CDR3: TGTGCCTGGAGACGGGGGTTCTCCTACGAGCAGTACTTC.

Concerning this clone itself: A junction end diverges from the germline sequence, so it may reflect a read error. V gene TRBV7-9 combines with J gene TRBJ1-5; TRBD1 matches at 8 bases. The CDR3 consists of 16 residues. In germline, CDR1 is SEHNR, CDR2 FQNEAQ (reference sequence). CDR3 residues: CSSSLGTGTSNQPQHF. For the CDR3, the DNA is TGTTCCAGCAGCTTAGGGACAGGAACTAGCAATCAGCCCCAGCATTTT.